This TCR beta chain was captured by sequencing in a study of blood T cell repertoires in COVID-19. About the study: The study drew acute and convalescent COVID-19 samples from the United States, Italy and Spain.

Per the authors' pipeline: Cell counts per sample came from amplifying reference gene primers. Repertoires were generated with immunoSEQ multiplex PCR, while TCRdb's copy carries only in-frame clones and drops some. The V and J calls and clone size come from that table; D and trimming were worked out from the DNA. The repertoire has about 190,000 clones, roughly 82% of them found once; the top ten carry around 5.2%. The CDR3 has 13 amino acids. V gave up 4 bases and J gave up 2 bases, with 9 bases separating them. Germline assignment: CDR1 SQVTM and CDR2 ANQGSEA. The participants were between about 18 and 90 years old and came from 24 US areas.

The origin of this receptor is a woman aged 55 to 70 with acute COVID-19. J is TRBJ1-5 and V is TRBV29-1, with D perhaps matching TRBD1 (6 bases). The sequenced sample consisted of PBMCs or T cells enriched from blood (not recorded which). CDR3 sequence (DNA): TGCAGCGTTGGAGCAGGGGGCAATCAGCCCCAGCATTTT. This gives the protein CSVGAGGNQPQHF.